Presented here are 29 T cell receptor beta chains from one specimen sequenced in a study of Ad26.COV2.S vaccination and SARS-CoV-2 variants. Treatment: 15 to 20 received Ad26.COV2.S at low or high dose, single or two shots; roughly five received placebo; per-sample allocation not given. Specimens were obtained on day 63 following the first vaccine or placebo injection. The assay was immunoSEQ multiplex PCR, and TCRdb's table has in-frame clones only and misses some. This sample has under 600,000 clones, with 80% to 90% found just once. The source material was peripheral blood, sampled in a trial of Ad26.COV2.S vaccine versus placebo. The receptors were gathered from a person aged 18 to 59 who received the Ad26.COV2.S COVID-19 vaccine or a placebo.

The chain couples TRBV4-1 to TRBJ1-2; TRBD1 is a possible D gene (6 bases). The V end was cut by 1 base, the J end by 4 bases, with 19 bases between. The CDR3 is 17 amino acids. Germline CDR1 and CDR2: MGHRA and YSYEKL. The CDR3 sequence: CASSQGPPGARSYGYTF. CDR3 nucleotide sequence: TGCGCCAGCAGCCAAGGCCCCCCGGGGGCGCGGTCCTATGGCTACACCTTC.

CDR3 nucleotide sequence: TGTGCCAGCAGCCGACTAGCGGGAGGGTCTGAGCAGTTCTTC. This encodes CASSRLAGGSEQFF. This rearrangement joins TRBV6-5 to TRBJ2-1; TRBD2 aligns across 14 bases. Germline V gene data show CDR1 as MNHEY and CDR2 as SVGAGI. Trimming removed 6 bases from V and 9 bases from J; junction bases left unmatched: 4. The CDR3 consists of 14 residues.

The gene calls are TRBV7-2 and TRBJ1-3, with 9 bases aligning to TRBD1. This CDR3 is 15 amino acids long. CDR1 is SGHTA and CDR2 is FQGNSA in the germline V gene. The junction had 1 base not matched to a gene; V was cut back by 0 bases and J by 4 bases. CDR3 DNA: TGTGCCAGCAGCTTAGCCGGGACAGGGGGAAACACCATATATTTT. It specifies CASSLAGTGGNTIYF.

The rearrangement links TRBV7-3 to TRBJ2-2; TRBD2 is a possible D gene (6 bases). Deletions cut 5 bases from V and 8 bases from J, with 18 bases between. This CDR3 has 15 residues. Germline lookup yields CDR1 SGHTA and CDR2 FQGTGA. CDR3 in amino acids: CASSPGRPNQGELFF. The CDR3 nucleotides are TGTGCCAGCAGCCCCGGGAGACCTAATCAGGGGGAGCTGTTTTTT.

The genes are TRBV7-9 and TRBJ1-6; D is ambiguous. Germline lookup yields CDR1 SEHNR and CDR2 FQNEAQ (reference sequence). The CDR3 has 15 amino acids. Deletions cut 6 bases from V and 9 bases from J, with 18 bases between. CDR3 residues: CASRPAGGNFSPLHF. For the CDR3, the DNA is TGTGCCAGCAGGCCCGCAGGAGGTAACTTTTCACCCCTCCACTTT.

The V gene is TRBV5-1, the J gene TRBJ1-1; the D is unclear. Germline-derived CDR1 and CDR2 are SGHRS and YFSETQ. V was pared by 4 bases and J by 5 bases, with 12 bases between. This CDR3 contains 13 residues. The CDR3 DNA is TGCGCCAGCAGCCCTAGGTTGAGGACTGAAGCTTTCTTT. Encoded protein: CASSPRLRTEAFF.

This rearrangement joins TRBV15 to TRBJ2-1; 9 nucleotides align to TRBD2. The J segment lost 4 bases and the V segment lost 2 bases, leaving 6 bases of the junction unmatched. The germline gives CDR1 LNHNV, CDR2 YYDKDF (reference sequence). There are 16 residues in the CDR3. The CDR3 DNA reads as TGTGCCACCAGCAGACTTGCGGGAGGGCAATACAATGAGCAGTTCTTC. This gives the protein CATSRLAGGQYNEQFF.

J is TRBJ2-2 and V is TRBV24-1, with 7 nucleotides matching TRBD2. Trimming at V came to 6 bases and at J to 5 bases, leaving 8 bases not matched to a gene. The germline V gene has CDR1 KGHDR and CDR2 SFDVKD. The CDR3 length is 15 residues. In DNA, the CDR3 is TGTGCCACCAGTCTCGGCGGGAGCGGAACCGGGGAGCTGTTTTTT. Translation gives CATSLGGSGTGELFF.

The chain has TRBV6-5 and TRBJ2-7; tentative D call: TRBD1 (6 bases). V was shortened by 8 bases and J by 7 bases, with 15 bases between the two germline ends. CDR1 is MNHEY, CDR2 SVGAGI, per germline. This CDR3 is 12 amino acids long. For the CDR3, the DNA is TGTGCCAGCTCGACAGGCATTAGGGAGCAGTACTTC. The encoded protein is CASSTGIREQYF.

This clone is a singleton in its sample. The chain has TRBV5-1 and TRBJ2-5; no clear D gene. Germline V gives CDR1 SGHRS, CDR2 YFSETQ. The CDR3 runs to 13 residues. Trimming left V 0 bases short and J 3 bases short, with 6 bases between. Here the CDR3 reads CASSLAPEETQYF. In DNA form, the CDR3 reads TGCGCCAGCAGCTTGGCTCCGGAAGAGACCCAGTACTTC. Full variable domain (rest looked up from reference TRBV5-1 and TRBJ2-5): KAGVTQTPRYLIKTRGQQVTLSCSPISGHRSVSWYQQTPGQGLQFLFEYFSETQRNKGNFPGRFSGRQFSNSRSEMNVSTLELGDSALYLCASSLAPEETQYFGPGTRLLVL.

The chain carries TRBV6-6 and TRBJ2-7; 7 nucleotides align to TRBD2. V shed 2 bases, J shed 3 bases, and the junction held 7 bases outside the gene matches. The CDR3 covers 15 residues. Germline loops: CDR1 MNHNY, CDR2 SVGAGI (reference sequence). The CDR3 DNA reads as TGTGCCAGCAGTTACGGGATGCTAGCGGTCTACGAGCAGTACTTC. Its translation is CASSYGMLAVYEQYF.

The chain uses TRBV11-2 and TRBJ2-3; the match to TRBD2 covers 9 bases. The V and J ends lost 5 bases and 2 bases, in that order; junction bases with no gene match: 8. CDR1 is SGHAT, CDR2 FQNNGV, per germline. The length of the CDR3 is 16 residues. This CDR3 is CASSMKRGVPTDTQYF. The DNA of the CDR3 is TGTGCCAGCAGCATGAAGCGGGGGGTACCCACAGATACGCAGTATTTT. Full variable domain (remainder filled in from reference TRBV11-2 and TRBJ2-3): EAGVAQSPRYKIIEKRQSVAFWCNPISGHATLYWYQQILGQGPKLLIQFQNNGVVDDSQLPKDRFSAERLKGVDSTLKIQPAKLEDSAVYLCASSMKRGVPTDTQYFGPGTRLTVL.

This chain joins TRBV4-2 and TRBJ1-6, with 10 bases that match TRBD1. Per germline, CDR1 LGHNA and CDR2 YNFKEQ. The V and J ends lost 6 bases and 7 bases, in that order; junction bases with no gene match: 3. This CDR3 has 14 amino acids. Here the CDR3 reads CASSGQGENSPLHF. As DNA, the CDR3 is TGTGCCAGCAGTGGACAGGGGGAAAATTCACCCCTCCACTTT.

This clone was seen only once. V usage is TRBV2 and J usage is TRBJ2-7; D not resolved. The CDR3 has 13 amino acids. V lost 7 bases, J lost 2 bases, and 12 bases lay in between. Germline assignment: CDR1 SNHLY and CDR2 FYNNEI. CDR3 sequence reads: CASTEAPAYEQYF. In nucleotides, the CDR3 is TGTGCCAGCACCGAGGCGCCGGCCTACGAGCAGTACTTC. The full variable domain, its missing parts supplied by reference TRBV2 and TRBJ2-7, is EPEVTQTPSHQVTQMGQEVILRCVPISNHLYFYWYRQILGQKVEFLVSFYNNEISEKSEIFDDQFSVERPDGSNFTLKIRSTKLEDSAMYFCASTEAPAYEQYFGPGTRLTVT.

The chain couples TRBV7-9 to TRBJ1-1, with a weak D call TRBD1 (6 bases). The length of the CDR3 is 16 residues. Germline V gene lookup returns CDR1 SEHNR and CDR2 FQNEAQ (reference sequence). V lost 1 base and J lost 9, with 21 bases in between. This CDR3 reads CASSLGPKGVNEKAFF. Written as DNA, the CDR3 is TGTGCCAGCAGCTTAGGACCTAAGGGGGTTAATGAAAAAGCTTTCTTT.

There are a few counts of this clone. The chain recombines TRBV5-4 with TRBJ2-1; TRBD2 matches at 10 bases. The CDR3 consists of 14 residues. Germline-derived CDR1 and CDR2 are SGHNT and YYREEE (reference sequence). The V gene end was trimmed by 6 bases and the J gene end by 7 bases; junction bases not matched to a gene: 7. CDR3 DNA sequence: TGTGCCAGCATGACTAGCGGGCTAATTAATGAGCAGTTCTTC. Protein: CASMTSGLINEQFF.

This chain uses TRBV7-6 with TRBJ2-5; D ambiguous. CDR1 and CDR2 (germline): SGHVS, FNYEAQ. The V and J ends lost 1 base and 2 bases respectively, with 8 bases between them. The CDR3 is 14 amino acids. The CDR3 DNA reads TGTGCCAGCAGCTTAGGCCACATTCAAGAGACCCAGTACTTC. Translated, it gives CASSLGHIQETQYF.

The chain employs TRBV7-9 and TRBJ1-1, with TRBD1 matching over 8 bases. This CDR3 contains 16 residues. With V trimmed by 5 bases and J by 0 bases, 8 bases remained unmatched. CDR1 is SEHNR and CDR2 is FQNEAQ in the germline V gene (reference sequence). CDR3 in DNA: TGTGCCAGCAGCCCGAGGACAGGGCCAGTGAACACTGAAGCTTTCTTT. Translated: CASSPRTGPVNTEAFF. The variable domain in full, with the rest retrieved from reference TRBV7-9 and TRBJ1-1, is DTGVSQNPRHKITKRGQNVTFRCDPISEHNRLYWYRQTLGQGPEFLTYFQNEAQLEKSRLLSDRFSAERPKGSFSTLEIQRTEQGDSAMYLCASSPRTGPVNTEAFFGQGTRLTVV.

The chain is built from TRBV5-5 and TRBJ1-1; D unresolved. The germline V and J ends were trimmed by 4 bases and 10 bases, with 20 bases remaining between them. Germline V CDR1 and CDR2: SGHKS, YYEKEE (reference sequence). CDR3 length equals 14 residues. CDR3 sequence: CASSPWLLTQGAFF. For the CDR3, the DNA is TGTGCCAGCAGCCCGTGGCTACTTACCCAAGGAGCTTTCTTT.

This rearrangement joins TRBV7-9 to TRBJ1-1, with TRBD1 matching over 8 bases. CDR1 is SEHNR and CDR2 is FQNEAQ in the germline V gene (reference sequence). The trim removed 4 bases at V and 5 bases at J, leaving 18 bases unmatched. The CDR3 is 18 amino acids. The CDR3 loop reads CASSSPRGAGGGWTEAFF. In nucleotides, the CDR3 is TGTGCCAGCAGCTCCCCGCGAGGGGCAGGGGGCGGGTGGACTGAAGCTTTCTTT.

This sequence joins TRBV7-8 and TRBJ1-1; D may be TRBD1 (5 bases). V was cut by 3 bases and J by 4 bases, with 15 bases left in between. Germline lookup yields CDR1 SGHVS and CDR2 FQNEAQ. The CDR3 runs to 15 residues. This chain's CDR3 is CASSLALPGLTEAFF. In DNA form, the CDR3 reads TGTGCCAGCAGCTTGGCTCTTCCGGGACTCACTGAAGCTTTCTTT.

The chain employs TRBV7-8 and TRBJ2-3; no reliable D call. Per the germline V gene, CDR1 is SGHVS and CDR2 is FQNEAQ. The CDR3 length is 13 residues. V gave up 0 bases and J gave up 1 base, with 2 bases separating them. CDR3 DNA sequence: TGTGCCAGCAGCTTAGCTCGCACAGATACGCAGTATTTT. Translated, it gives CASSLARTDTQYF.

The chain joins TRBV28 to TRBJ2-3; 7 nucleotides align to TRBD2. This CDR3 is 14 amino acids long. Germline CDR1 is MDHEN and CDR2 is SYDVKM. V shed 5 bases, J shed 2 bases, and the junction held 4 bases outside the gene matches. The CDR3 reads CASSTTSFTDTQYF. Here the CDR3 DNA reads TGTGCCAGCAGTACGACTAGCTTCACAGATACGCAGTATTTT.

CDR3 DNA: TGTGCCAGCAGCGTAGCGTCTAGCGGGAGTCCCGGGGAGCTGTTTTTT. Translation gives CASSVASSGSPGELFF. The chain employs TRBV9 and TRBJ2-2, with 10 bases fitting TRBD2. The CDR3 contains 16 residues. Germline lookup yields CDR1 SGDLS and CDR2 YYNGEE. V shed 0 bases, J shed 6 bases, and the junction held 5 bases outside the gene matches. Complete variable domain (other parts from reference TRBV9 and TRBJ2-2): DSGVTQTPKHLITATGQRVTLRCSPRSGDLSVYWYQQSLDQGLQFLIQYYNGEERAKGNILERFSAQQFPDLHSELNLSSLELGDSALYFCASSVASSGSPGELFFGEGSRLTVL.

V usage is TRBV16 and J usage is TRBJ2-3, with D possibly matching TRBD1 (6 bases). CDR3 length: 15 amino acids. CDR1 is KGHSY and CDR2 is FQNENV in the germline V gene. Trimming took off 5 bases at V and 4 bases at J, with 16 bases between the two ends. The CDR3 sequence: CASSYSGTGPDTQYF. CDR3 nucleotide sequence: TGTGCCAGCAGCTATTCCGGTACAGGGCCAGATACGCAGTATTTT.

The chain joins TRBV28 to TRBJ2-7; 7 bases are a match to TRBD1. V shed 7 bases and J 2 bases; nucleotides not matched to a gene: 11. The CDR3 consists of 15 residues. Germline CDR1 is MDHEN and CDR2 is SYDVKM. Written as DNA, the CDR3 is TGTGCCAGCATATCTGTGGCAGGGGGTCCCTACGAGCAGTACTTC. It specifies CASISVAGGPYEQYF.

This sequence joins TRBV4-1 and TRBJ1-2; 12 bases agree with TRBD1. CDR3 length: 15 amino acids. Unmatched junction bases numbered 7, after V lost 5 bases and J lost 6 bases. Germline V CDR1 and CDR2: MGHRA, YSYEKL. Here the CDR3 reads CASSGTGGKRHGYTF. The CDR3 nucleotides are TGCGCCAGCAGCGGGACAGGGGGCAAACGGCATGGCTACACCTTC.

The chain uses TRBV5-1 and TRBJ2-3, with D perhaps matching TRBD2 (5 bases). Germline-derived CDR1 and CDR2 are SGHRS and YFSETQ. The CDR3 runs to 15 residues. V lost 3 bases to trimming and J lost 0 bases, with 11 bases between them. Here the CDR3 DNA reads TGCGCCAGCAGCTACCCCGGGGAAAGCACAGATACGCAGTATTTT. It specifies CASSYPGESTDTQYF.

This chain uses TRBV11-2 with TRBJ2-7; perhaps D is TRBD1 or TRBD2 (5 bases each). Per the germline V gene, CDR1 is SGHAT and CDR2 is FQNNGV. Trimming pared 3 bases from V and 4 bases from J, leaving 13 bases between. The CDR3 consists of 14 residues. CDR3 in amino acids: CASSFLEEGYEQYF. DNA of the CDR3: TGTGCCAGCAGCTTTCTTGAAGAGGGGTACGAGCAGTACTTC.